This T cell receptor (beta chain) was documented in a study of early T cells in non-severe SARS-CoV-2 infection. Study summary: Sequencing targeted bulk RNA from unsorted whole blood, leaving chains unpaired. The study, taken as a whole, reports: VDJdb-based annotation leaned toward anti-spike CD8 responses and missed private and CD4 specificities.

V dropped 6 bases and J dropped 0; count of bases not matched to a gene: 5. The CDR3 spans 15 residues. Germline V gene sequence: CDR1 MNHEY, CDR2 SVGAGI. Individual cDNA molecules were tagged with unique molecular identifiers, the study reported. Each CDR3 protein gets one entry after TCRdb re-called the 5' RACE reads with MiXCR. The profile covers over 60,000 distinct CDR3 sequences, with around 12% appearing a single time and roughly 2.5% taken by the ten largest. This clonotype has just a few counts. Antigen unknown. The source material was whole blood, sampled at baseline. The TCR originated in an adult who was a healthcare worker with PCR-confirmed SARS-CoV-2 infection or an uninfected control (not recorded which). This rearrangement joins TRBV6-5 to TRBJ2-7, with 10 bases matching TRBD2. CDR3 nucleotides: TGTGCCAGCAGCTTTAGCGGGGGGAGCTCCTACGAGCAGTACTTC. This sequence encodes CASSFSGGSSYEQYF.